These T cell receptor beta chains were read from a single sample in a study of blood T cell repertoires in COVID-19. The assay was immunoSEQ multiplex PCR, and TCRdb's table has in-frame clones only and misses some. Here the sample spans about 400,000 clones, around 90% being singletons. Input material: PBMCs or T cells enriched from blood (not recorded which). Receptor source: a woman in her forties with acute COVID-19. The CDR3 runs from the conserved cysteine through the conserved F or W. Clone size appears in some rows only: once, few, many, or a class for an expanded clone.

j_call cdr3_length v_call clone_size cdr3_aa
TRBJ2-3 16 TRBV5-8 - CASSFGTGGNTDTQYF
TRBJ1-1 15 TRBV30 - CAWDDRVGMNTEAFF
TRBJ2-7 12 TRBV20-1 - CSASHGDYEQYF
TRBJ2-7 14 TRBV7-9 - CASSPATDAYEQYF
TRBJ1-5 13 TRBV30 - CAFQTGGNQPQHF
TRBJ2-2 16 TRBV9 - CASSVGSGGARGELFF
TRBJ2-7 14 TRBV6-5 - CASSHDRDRDEQYF
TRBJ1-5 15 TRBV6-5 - CASTSTGISNQPQHF
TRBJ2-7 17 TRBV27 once CASSLGRSGTTSYEQYF
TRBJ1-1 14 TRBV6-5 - CASSRGQENTEAFF
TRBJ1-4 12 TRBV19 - CATRGVLEKLFF
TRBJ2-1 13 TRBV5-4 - CASASGGANEQFF
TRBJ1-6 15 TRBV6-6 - CASSYHRQGRSPLHF
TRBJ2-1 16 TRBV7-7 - CASSLSATGVHNEQFF
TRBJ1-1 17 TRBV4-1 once CASSYPGQGKGGTEAFF
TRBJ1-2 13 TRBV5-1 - CASSLVQDYGYTF
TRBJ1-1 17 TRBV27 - CASGSTGVLHGNTEAFF
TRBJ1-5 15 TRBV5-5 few CASSLAVGGNQPQHF
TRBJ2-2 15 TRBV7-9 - CASSDDRGRTGELFF
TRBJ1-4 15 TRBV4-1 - CASSQLRGPGEKLFF
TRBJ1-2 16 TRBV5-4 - CASSLIGLGTGGGYTF
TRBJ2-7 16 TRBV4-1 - CASSQQPGQGVDEQYF
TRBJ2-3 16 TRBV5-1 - CASSPRRGSSTDTQYF
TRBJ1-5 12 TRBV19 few CAAGQSNQPQHF
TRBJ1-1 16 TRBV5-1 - CASSADGVSEDTEAFF
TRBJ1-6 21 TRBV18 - CASSPPMRTVPARPPYSPLHF
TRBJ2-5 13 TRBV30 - CAWSADLRETQYF
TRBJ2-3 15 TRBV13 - CASSPGARGTDTQYF
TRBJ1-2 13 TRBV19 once CASSIPGQGRYTF
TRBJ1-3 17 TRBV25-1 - CASSEFEGTSSGNTIYF
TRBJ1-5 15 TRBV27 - CASRWAGDSNQPQHF
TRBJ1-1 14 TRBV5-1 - CASSLGEGYTEAFF
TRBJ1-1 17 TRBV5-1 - CASSFQTLQGWMTEAFF
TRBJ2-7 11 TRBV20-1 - CSARRDREQYF
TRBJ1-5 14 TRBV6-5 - CASSYGQSNQPQHF
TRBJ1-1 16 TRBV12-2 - CASRFRQPIMNTEAFF
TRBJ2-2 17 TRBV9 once CASRGSPQGPNTGELFF
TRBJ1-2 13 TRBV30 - CAWSPGEDYGYTF
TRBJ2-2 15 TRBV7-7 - CASSLLPRDTGELFF
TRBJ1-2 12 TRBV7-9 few CASTTGSGGYTF
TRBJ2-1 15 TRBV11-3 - CASSPGGTYRDEQFF
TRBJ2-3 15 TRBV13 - CASSLRTGNTDTQYF
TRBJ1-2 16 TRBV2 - CASSEGGRLSNYGYTF
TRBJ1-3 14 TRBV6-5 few CASSQYRGVNTIYF
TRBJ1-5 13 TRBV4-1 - CASSQVRDQPQHF
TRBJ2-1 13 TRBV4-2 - CASSQLTTDEQFF